Reported below is one T cell receptor (beta chain). Antigen specificity is unknown. Measured with immunoSEQ multiplex PCR; TCRdb has only the in-frame clones, and not every one. The sample contains about 130,000 clones, more than 85% of which appear only once. V was pared by 2 bases and J by 0 bases, with 8 bases between. Germline V gene sequence: CDR1 MGHRA, CDR2 YSYEKL. The CDR3 has 15 amino acids. This record belongs to a study of T cell responses to AZD1222 COVID-19 vaccine. General study findings and limits: It should be noted that donors were predominantly white British and more often female, and clonal diversity was possibly underestimated. Baseline serology detected seropositivity in only a handful of AZD1222 recipients.

The specimen was peripheral blood, collected on day 0 of AZD1222 vaccination. This TCR was sampled from an adult in good health. The V gene is TRBV4-1, the J gene TRBJ2-1, with TRBD1 as a possible D gene (6 bases). CDR3 region: CASSQTGSSYNEQFF. For the CDR3, the DNA is TGCGCCAGCAGCCAAACAGGGAGCTCCTACAATGAGCAGTTCTTC.